These T cell receptor beta chains were read from a single sample in a study of cytomegalovirus exposure and HLA in healthy donors. Sequencing used immunoSEQ multiplex PCR; TCRdb keeps in-frame clones, though not all of them. Of some 170,000 clones detected, around three quarters appear once; the ten largest clones hold around 3.4%. The specimen sequenced was PBMCs. The origin of the receptors is a man younger than 40 in good health and CMV-seropositive. The CDR3 runs from the conserved cysteine through the conserved F or W. Fields, in order: clone size, V gene, D gene, J gene, CDR3 DNA, CDR3 protein. A D gene is named only where the DNA matches it firmly. Not all rows give a size; the values are once, few, many and, for expanded clones, a class.

NA	TRBV19	NA	TRBJ1-2	TGTGCCAGTAGTATAGCCGGACAGAATGGCTACACCTTC	CASSIAGQNGYTF
few	TRBV7-9	NA	TRBJ1-5	TGTGCCAGCAGCTTAGGGATCGGGGGTAGTCAGCCCCAGCATTTT	CASSLGIGGSQPQHF
NA	TRBV5-4	NA	TRBJ2-5	TGTGCCAGCAGCTTGCAAATTACTGCGGAGACCCAGTACTTC	CASSLQITAETQYF
NA	TRBV5-1	TRBD2	TRBJ2-3	TGCGCCAGCAGCGAAGGTAGCGGGGGGGCTAGCACAGATACGCAGTATTTT	CASSEGSGGASTDTQYF
NA	TRBV30	NA	TRBJ1-6	TGTGCCTGGAGTGTCGACAGGATGAGCTCCTATAATTCACCCCTCCACTTT	CAWSVDRMSSYNSPLHF
NA	TRBV27	TRBD1	TRBJ2-7	TGTGCCAGCAGTCTGGGACAGGGGGTAGAGCAGTACTTC	CASSLGQGVEQYF
NA	TRBV9	TRBD1	TRBJ1-1	TGTGCCAGCAGCGTTGACAGGGGGGCGAACACTGAAGCTTTCTTT	CASSVDRGANTEAFF
NA	TRBV2	NA	TRBJ2-5	TGTGCCAGCTCATTGCCCGGCCAAGAGACCCAGTACTTC	CASSLPGQETQYF
NA	TRBV6-6	TRBD2	TRBJ2-1	TGTGCCACCCACCCAAGCGGGGGGTGGGATGAGCAGTTCTTC	CATHPSGGWDEQFF
few	TRBV15	NA	TRBJ1-4	TGTGCCACCAGCAGAGGGGGCCCGAATGAAAAACTGTTTTTT	CATSRGGPNEKLFF
NA	TRBV27	NA	TRBJ2-2	TGTGCCAGCAGTTTACGGGGAGGGGAGCTGTTTTTT	CASSLRGGELFF
NA	TRBV7-9	TRBD2	TRBJ2-5	TGTGCCAGCAGCTTACCTACTAGCGGGGGGATTCAAGAGACCCAGTACTTC	CASSLPTSGGIQETQYF
NA	TRBV7-3	NA	TRBJ2-2	TGTGCCAGCAGCCCCCGGTTGGCCGGGGAGCTGTTTTTT	CASSPRLAGELFF
NA	TRBV6-5	NA	TRBJ2-7	TGTGCCAGCAGTACTGGAGGAGCGGAGGACTGCGAGCAGTACTTC	CASSTGGAEDCEQYF
few	TRBV27	NA	TRBJ2-1	TGTGCCAGCAGTTTAGTTTATAGCTCCTACAATGAGCAGTTCTTC	CASSLVYSSYNEQFF
NA	TRBV6-5	NA	TRBJ2-6	TGTGCCAGCAGTTATACTACTGGGGCCAACGTCCTGACTTTC	CASSYTTGANVLTF
few	TRBV6-1	NA	TRBJ1-4	TGTGCCAGCAGACAGGGTGTGGGTGAAAAACTGTTTTTT	CASRQGVGEKLFF
NA	TRBV6-5	NA	TRBJ2-1	TGTGCCAGCAGCCCCCTTCTCCGTTACAATGAGCAGTTCTTC	CASSPLLRYNEQFF
NA	TRBV30	NA	TRBJ1-1	TGTGCCTCCCGTAAGGGGAAAATGAACACTGAAGCTTTCTTT	CASRKGKMNTEAFF
NA	TRBV28	NA	TRBJ1-5	TGTGCCAGCAGTCCTGGGAGAGGTCAGCCCCAGCATTTT	CASSPGRGQPQHF
NA	TRBV6-1	TRBD1	TRBJ1-4	TGTGCCAGCAGTCGAAGGACAGGGGGGGAAAAACTGTTTTTT	CASSRRTGGEKLFF
NA	TRBV19	TRBD1	TRBJ1-5	TGTGCCAGTAGTAATCCGGGACAGGGGCTGAGTCAGCCCCAGCATTTT	CASSNPGQGLSQPQHF
NA	TRBV11-2	NA	TRBJ1-1	TGTGCCAGCAGCTTAGATCGGAACACTGAAGCTTTCTTT	CASSLDRNTEAFF
NA	TRBV5-4	NA	TRBJ1-6	TGTGCCAGCAGCCGGGACTTAGGGGTCAACTCACCCCTCCACTTT	CASSRDLGVNSPLHF
few	TRBV29-1	TRBD2	TRBJ2-3	TGCAGCGTCGGGACTAGAACAGATACGCAGTATTTT	CSVGTRTDTQYF
NA	TRBV7-8	TRBD2	TRBJ2-3	TGTGCCAGCAGCTTAGGGCGGGGGAGCAGCACAGATACGCAGTATTTT	CASSLGRGSSTDTQYF
NA	TRBV19	TRBD2	TRBJ2-5	TGTGCCAGTAGTAGGGGGACGGTGCGGGGGGAGACCCAGTACTTC	CASSRGTVRGETQYF
NA	TRBV28	NA	TRBJ2-7	TGTGCCAGCAGCTTCCAGGGTTACGGGTACGAGCAGTACTTC	CASSFQGYGYEQYF
NA	TRBV13	NA	TRBJ2-5	TGTGCCAGCAGCCCCCGCGGCCAAGAGACCCAGTACTTC	CASSPRGQETQYF
NA	TRBV4-1	NA	TRBJ1-2	TGCGCCAGCAGCCAAGCGAGGCGGGGCTACACCTTC	CASSQARRGYTF
NA	TRBV7-2	TRBD2	TRBJ2-3	TGTGCCAGCAGTTCCGGGGGGGGCGGCACAGATACGCAGTATTTT	CASSSGGGGTDTQYF
once	TRBV30	TRBD2	TRBJ2-1	TGTGCCTGGACGTGGGCGGGGGGCCGTTTGGATTCCAATGAGCAGTTCTTC	CAWTWAGGRLDSNEQFF